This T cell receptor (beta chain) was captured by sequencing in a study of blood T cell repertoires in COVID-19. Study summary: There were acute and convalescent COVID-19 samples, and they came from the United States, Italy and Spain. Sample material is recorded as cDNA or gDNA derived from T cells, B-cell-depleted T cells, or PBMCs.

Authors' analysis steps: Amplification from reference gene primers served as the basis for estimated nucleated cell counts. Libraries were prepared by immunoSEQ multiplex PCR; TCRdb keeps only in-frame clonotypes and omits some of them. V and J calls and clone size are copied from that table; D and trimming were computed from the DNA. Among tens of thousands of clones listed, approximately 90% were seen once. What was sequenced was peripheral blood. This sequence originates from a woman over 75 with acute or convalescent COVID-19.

This chain's CDR3 is CASSVGQITNYGYTF. CDR3 bases: TGCGCCAGCAGCGTCGGACAGATTACTAACTATGGCTACACCTTC. The genes are TRBV5-1 and TRBJ1-2, with D perhaps TRBD1 (6 bases). V lost 4 bases and J 0 bases, leaving 13 bases between the germline ends. Germline assignment: CDR1 SGHRS and CDR2 YFSETQ. This CDR3 is 15 amino acids long. The full variable domain, rest sourced from reference TRBV5-1 and TRBJ1-2, is KAGVTQTPRYLIKTRGQQVTLSCSPISGHRSVSWYQQTPGQGLQFLFEYFSETQRNKGNFPGRFSGRQFSNSRSEMNVSTLELGDSALYLCASSVGQITNYGYTFGSGTRLTVV.